The next 17 T cell receptor beta chains were all read from a single sample in a study of regulatory T cells in long-lasting Graves disease. Regarding time point: newly diagnosed GD, antithyroid drugs for less than 3 months. From RNA extracted from PBMCs, the TCR library was made. iRepertoire HTBI primers and Arm-PCR of CDR3 regions built TCR beta libraries. TCRdb re-derived calls from the multiplex PCR reads in MiXCR, one entry per CDR3 protein. The sample has about 420,000 distinct CDR3 sequences, about a sixth seen once. This sample also belongs to another study, concerning T cells in Graves' hyperthyroidism and ophthalmopathy.

Specimen: peripheral blood mononuclear cells (PBMCs), collected at new diagnosis, from a patient treated with antithyroid drugs. The receptors were sampled from a woman between 18 and 29 years old with Graves disease.

As for this clonotype: Germline is not matched at one junction end, which may reflect a read error. The chain links TRBV19 to TRBJ2-7; no firm D call. The length of the CDR3 is 14 residues. Germline assignment: CDR1 LNHDA and CDR2 SQIVND (reference sequence). The CDR3 DNA reads TGTGCCAGTAGCTCCACGTATAGCTCCTACGAGCGGTACTTC. It specifies CASSSTYSSYERYF.

This clonotype was seen at least ten times. The chain carries TRBV27 and TRBJ2-7; TRBD2 agrees at 8 bases. V lost 1 base to trimming and J lost 7 bases; unmatched junction nucleotides: 18. Germline lookup yields CDR1 MNHEY and CDR2 SMNVEV (reference sequence). This CDR3 region has 18 residues. The CDR3 sequence: CASSLYPPLAGKAEEQYF. DNA for the CDR3: TGTGCCAGCAGTTTATACCCCCCCTTAGCGGGGAAGGCGGAGGAGCAGTACTTC.

This clonotype was picked up a small number of times. A junction end diverges from the germline sequence, so it may reflect a read error. This chain connects TRBV24-1 to TRBJ1-1, with D possibly TRBD1 on 5 matching bases. Germline V lookup: CDR1 KGHDR, CDR2 SFDVKD. The CDR3 loop spans 13 amino acids. The CDR3 DNA sequence: TGTGCCACTAGTGGGGCGGTGAACACTGAAGCTTTCTTT. Its translation: CATSGAVNTEAFF.

The J gene is TRBJ2-5, the V gene TRBV4-3, with 13 bases matching TRBD2. The CDR3 has 15 amino acids. With V trimmed by 4 bases and J by 5 bases, 4 bases remained unmatched. Germline-derived CDR1 and CDR2 are LGHNA and YSLEER. The CDR3 DNA reads as TGCGCCAGCAGCCGGACTAGCGGGAGTGTGGAGACCCAGTACTTC. Its protein product is CASSRTSGSVETQYF.

In its sample, this clonotype was seen many times. The rearrangement joins TRBV28 to TRBJ2-7, with 12 bases lining up with TRBD2. CDR3 length: 15 amino acids. In germline, CDR1 is MDHEN, CDR2 SYDVKM. The V and J ends lost 5 bases and 3 bases, in that order; junction bases with no gene match: 5. The CDR3 DNA reads as TGTGCCAGCAGTCACCGACTAGCGGGAGTCTACGAGCAGTACTTC. Residues: CASSHRLAGVYEQYF.

This clonotype was seen many times. J is TRBJ1-1 and V is TRBV28; 9 bases are a match to TRBD1. V shed 6 bases and J 4 bases; nucleotides not matched to a gene: 9. The CDR3 is 15 residues long. The germline V gene encodes CDR1 MDHEN and CDR2 SYDVKM. CDR3 nucleotides: TGTGCCAGCAGGGAAATGACAGGGGGGGGCACTGAAGCTTTCTTT. Translating it yields CASREMTGGGTEAFF.

The table lists this clonotype with many counts. The chain joins TRBV5-5 to TRBJ1-1; D call uncertain. CDR3 length: 15 residues. Germline CDR1 and CDR2: SGHKS and YYEKEE (reference sequence). Trimming took off 2 bases at V and 7 bases at J, with 18 bases between the two ends. CDR3 bases: TGTGCCAGCAGCTTTATGGGCCAGTCAATCAATGAAGCTTTCTTT. Protein product: CASSFMGQSINEAFF.

The J gene is TRBJ2-5, the V gene TRBV11-1, with D perhaps matching TRBD2 (6 bases). Per the germline V gene, CDR1 is SGHAT and CDR2 is FQDESV (reference sequence). The CDR3 totals 15 residues. V lost 8 bases and J lost 4, with 20 bases in between. The CDR3 bases are TGTGCCAGCGGCCGCGACCGGGGGATTTTAGAGACCCAGTACTTC. Protein product: CASGRDRGILETQYF.

This clonotype was found many times. The chain has TRBV10-1 and TRBJ2-2, with TRBD2 matching over 8 bases. Germline V gives CDR1 WNHNN, CDR2 SYGVQD (reference sequence). Trimming at V came to 2 bases and at J to 4 bases, leaving 6 bases not matched to a gene. The CDR3 consists of 16 residues. The CDR3 DNA follows: TGCGCCAGCAGTGAGAAGTCGGGAGGGCCCACCGGGGAGCTGTTTTTT. It specifies CASSEKSGGPTGELFF.

This chain uses TRBV5-1 with TRBJ2-5; 10 bases line up with TRBD2. Germline V gene lookup returns CDR1 SGHRS and CDR2 YFSETQ. This CDR3 region has 17 residues. Trimming at V came to 5 bases and at J to 1 base, leaving 11 bases not matched to a gene. The CDR3 nucleotides read TGCGCCAGCAGAGATAAAAGGACTAGCGGCCCCCAAGAGACCCAGTACTTC. Residues: CASRDKRTSGPQETQYF.

At least ten counts were recorded for this clonotype. The rearrangement links TRBV29-1 to TRBJ2-4, with 11 bases identical to TRBD2. The CDR3 runs 13 residues. V was clipped by 4 bases and J by 7 bases; unmatched bases: 3. Germline V gives CDR1 SQVTM, CDR2 ANQGSEA. The CDR3 region is CSVVAGGPNIQYF. DNA for the CDR3: TGCAGCGTTGTAGCGGGAGGGCCGAACATTCAGTACTTC.

This clonotype appeared many times. In nucleotides, the CDR3 is TGTGCCAGCAGCTTACTTGAGAGCTCCTACAATGAGCAGTTCTTC. This translates into CASSLLESSYNEQFF. V and J are TRBV7-3 and TRBJ2-1; D is undetermined. V was pared by 2 bases and J by 0 bases, with 8 bases between. The CDR3 spans 15 residues. The germline gives CDR1 SGHTA, CDR2 FQGTGA. The entire variable domain, with the rest obtained from reference TRBV7-3 and TRBJ2-1, is as follows: GAGVSQTPSNKVTEKGKYVELRCDPISGHTALYWYRQSLGQGPEFLIYFQGTGAADDSGLPNDRFFAVRPEGSVSTLKIQRTERGDSAVYLCASSLLESSYNEQFFGPGTRLTVL.

V usage is TRBV6-1 and J usage is TRBJ1-6, with D uncertain. The germline CDR1 and CDR2 sequences are MNHNS and SASEGT. V shed 7 bases and J shed 10 bases, with 17 bases lying between them. This CDR3 region has 14 residues. The CDR3 nucleotides read TGTGCCAGCATCCCCACCCCCGGCAAATCACCCCTCCACTTT. Encoded protein: CASIPTPGKSPLHF.

This clonotype showed up just a few times. The chain joins TRBV10-3 to TRBJ2-1, with 8 bases that match TRBD2. Per germline, CDR1 ENHRY and CDR2 SYGVKD. This CDR3 contains 15 residues. V shed 10 bases, J shed 0 bases, and the junction held 8 bases outside the gene matches. CDR3 in DNA: TGTGCCACCGGACGGGAGGGGAGCTCCTACAATGAGCAGTTCTTC. This gives the protein CATGREGSSYNEQFF.

This clonotype was seen only a few times. The chain is built from TRBV7-3 and TRBJ1-5, with D uncertain. V lost 2 bases, J lost 4 bases, and 18 bases lay in between. This CDR3 region has 17 residues. The germline CDR1 and CDR2 sequences are SGHTA and FQGTGA. CDR3 sequence reads: CASSLYRWPQENQPQHF. The DNA of the CDR3 is TGTGCCAGCAGCTTATATCGATGGCCCCAGGAAAATCAGCCCCAGCATTTT. The whole variable domain, remainder taken from reference TRBV7-3 and TRBJ1-5, is GAGVSQTPSNKVTEKGKYVELRCDPISGHTALYWYRQSLGQGPEFLIYFQGTGAADDSGLPNDRFFAVRPEGSVSTLKIQRTERGDSAVYLCASSLYRWPQENQPQHFGDGTRLSIL.

This clonotype was seen once. A much larger clone is a single base away; this may be a read error. The V and J genes are TRBV12-3 or TRBV12-4 and TRBJ2-7; the D gene could be TRBD1 or TRBD2 (5 bases each). The CDR3 extends over 17 amino acids. Trimming shortened V by 1 base and J by 4 bases, and 20 bases separated the two germline ends. This CDR3 reads CASSLGETRLGEYEQYF. CDR3 coding DNA: TGTGCCAGCAGTTTAGGTGAGACACGTCTGGGGGAGTACGAGCAGTACTTC.

This clonotype occurred a few times. This sequence joins TRBV5-6 and TRBJ2-1; 7 positions match TRBD2. Per germline, CDR1 SGHDT and CDR2 YYEEEE. The ends lost 2 bases at V and 3 bases at J; junction bases unmatched: 8. The CDR3 totals 16 residues. CDR3 sequence (DNA): TGTGCCAGCAGCTTCCTCACTAGCGACTTCTACAATGAGCAGTTCTTC. Translating it yields CASSFLTSDFYNEQFF.